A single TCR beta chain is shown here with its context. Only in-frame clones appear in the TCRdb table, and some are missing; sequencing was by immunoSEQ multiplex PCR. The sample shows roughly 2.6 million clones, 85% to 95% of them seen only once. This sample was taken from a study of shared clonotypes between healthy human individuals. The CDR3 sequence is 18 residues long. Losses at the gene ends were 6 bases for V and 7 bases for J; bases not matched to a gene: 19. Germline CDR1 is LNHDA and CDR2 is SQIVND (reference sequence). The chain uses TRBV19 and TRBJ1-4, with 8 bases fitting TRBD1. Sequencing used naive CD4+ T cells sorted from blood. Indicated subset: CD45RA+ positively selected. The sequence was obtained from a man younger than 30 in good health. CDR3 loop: CASSRTGGIDRGGEKLFF. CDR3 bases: TGTGCCAGTAGCCGTACCGGGGGAATAGACAGGGGTGGTGAAAAACTGTTTTTT.